Listed below are T cell receptor beta chains from one sample, sequenced in a study of sequential checkpoint blockade in melanoma. Data came from immunoSEQ multiplex PCR; TCRdb stores just in-frame clones and leaves some out. The table includes about 37,000 clones, just under 85% detected once. The starting material was CD8+ T cells sorted from blood (inferred from file names), obtained from a patient given nivolumab and ipilimumab in sequence. The receptor source for this set is a human donor with melanoma. Each CDR3 is given with its conserved first and last residue. D genes are given only for firm matches. Clone size appears in some rows only: once, few, many, or a class for an expanded clone.

V,size,J,D,CDR3,DNA
TRBV4-1,NA,TRBJ1-2,NA,CASSQVDNNYGYTF,TGCGCCAGCAGCCAAGTGGACAACAACTATGGCTACACCTTC
TRBV19,NA,TRBJ2-1,NA,CATEGQSYNEQFF,TGTGCCACCGAAGGACAAAGTTACAATGAGCAGTTCTTC
TRBV7-9,NA,TRBJ2-5,NA,CASSLTFGVETQYF,TGTGCCAGCAGCTTAACTTTCGGGGTGGAGACCCAGTACTTC
TRBV19,NA,TRBJ2-7,NA,CASSESPYEQYF,TGTGCCAGTAGTGAAAGCCCCTACGAGCAGTACTTC
TRBV30,NA,TRBJ1-1,NA,CAWSVGAEAFF,TGTGCCTGGAGTGTAGGGGCTGAAGCTTTCTTT
TRBV9,once,TRBJ2-1,TRBD2,CASNPSGGAGNEQFF,TGTGCCAGCAACCCTAGCGGGGGGGCCGGAAATGAGCAGTTCTTC
TRBV5-1,NA,TRBJ2-6,TRBD2,CASSKGTSGAPGGANVLTF,TGCGCCAGCAGCAAAGGGACTAGCGGGGCCCCGGGAGGGGCCAACGTCCTGACTTTC
TRBV7-9,NA,TRBJ2-1,TRBD2,CASSFSGGAYNEQFF,TGTGCCAGCAGCTTTTCCGGGGGGGCCTACAATGAGCAGTTCTTC
TRBV6-4,NA,TRBJ2-3,TRBD2,CASSDFLWGGQDTQYF,TGTGCCAGCAGTGATTTTTTATGGGGGGGTCAAGATACGCAGTATTTT
TRBV4-1,NA,TRBJ1-1,NA,CASSQESRANTEAFF,TGCGCCAGCAGCCAAGAATCCAGGGCCAACACTGAAGCTTTCTTT
TRBV29-1,NA,TRBJ2-7,NA,CSVVEGAYEQYF,TGCAGCGTTGTGGAGGGTGCCTACGAGCAGTACTTC
TRBV29-1,NA,TRBJ2-1,TRBD1,CSVESGQGADREQFF,TGCAGCGTTGAGTCGGGACAGGGGGCGGATCGTGAGCAGTTCTTC
TRBV7-9,NA,TRBJ2-7,NA,CASSLPGTYEQYF,TGTGCCAGCAGCTTACCAGGAACCTACGAGCAGTACTTC
TRBV9,NA,TRBJ2-3,NA,CASSVGELSSTDTQYF,TGTGCCAGCAGCGTAGGAGAACTGTCTAGCACAGATACGCAGTATTTT
TRBV28,NA,TRBJ2-7,NA,CASSLRTAPYEQYF,TGTGCCAGCAGTTTGAGGACAGCGCCCTACGAGCAGTACTTC
TRBV27,NA,TRBJ2-7,NA,CASTPLGHLYEQYF,TGTGCCAGCACCCCTCTGGGACATCTCTACGAGCAGTACTTC
TRBV11-2,NA,TRBJ2-7,NA,CASSPTSYEQYF,TGTGCCAGCAGCCCGACTAGCTACGAGCAGTACTTC
TRBV5-4,NA,TRBJ2-7,NA,CASSYGGPNYEQYF,TGTGCCAGCAGCTACGGGGGGCCCAACTACGAGCAGTACTTC
TRBV6-5,NA,TRBJ2-7,NA,CASSYGTTPYEQYF,TGTGCCAGCAGTTATGGGACAACCCCCTACGAGCAGTACTTC
TRBV27,NA,TRBJ2-7,TRBD1,CASSLKGTGWEQYF,TGTGCCAGCAGTTTAAAGGGGACAGGGTGGGAGCAGTACTTC
TRBV19,NA,TRBJ2-7,TRBD2,CASSPGTSYEQYF,TGTGCCAGTAGTCCCGGGACTAGCTACGAGCAGTACTTC
TRBV6-1,NA,TRBJ2-6,TRBD1,CASSDPQRTGPSGANVLTF,TGTGCCAGCAGTGACCCCCAAAGGACAGGGCCCTCTGGGGCCAACGTCCTGACTTTC
TRBV4-1,NA,TRBJ2-1,NA,CASSRGTSDNEQFF,TGCGCCAGCAGCCGGGGGACATCCGACAATGAGCAGTTCTTC
TRBV10-2,NA,TRBJ1-1,NA,CASSSGVPTEAFF,TGCGCCAGCAGTAGCGGGGTTCCCACTGAAGCTTTCTTT
TRBV21-1,NA,TRBJ2-3,NA,CASSTGYRRETLFASTDTQYF,TGTGCCAGCAGCACTGGTTACCGGCGGGAGACCCTATTCGCTAGCACAGATACGCAGTATTTT
TRBV7-3,once,TRBJ2-3,TRBD2,CASSAGSGTPDTQYF,TGTGCCAGCAGTGCTGGGAGCGGGACCCCAGATACGCAGTATTTT
TRBV1,NA,TRBJ2-3,NA,CTSSRLADTQYF,TGCACCAGCAGCCGACTAGCGGATACGCAGTATTTT
TRBV4-1,few,TRBJ1-4,TRBD1,CASSPTGTNEKLFF,TGCGCCAGCAGCCCGACAGGGACTAATGAAAAACTGTTTTTT
TRBV2,NA,TRBJ1-2,TRBD1,CARGQGDYGYTF,TGTGCCAGAGGACAGGGCGACTATGGCTACACCTTC
TRBV4-1,NA,TRBJ1-1,TRBD1,CASSQGQGDTEAFF,TGCGCCAGCAGCCAGGGACAGGGCGACACTGAAGCTTTCTTT
TRBV9,NA,TRBJ2-1,TRBD2,CASSVSGTIRNEQFF,TGTGCCAGCAGCGTTAGCGGGACAATACGCAATGAGCAGTTCTTC
TRBV5-1,NA,TRBJ2-7,TRBD1,CASSAGTGAYEQYF,TGCGCCAGCAGCGCCGGGACAGGGGCCTACGAGCAGTACTTC
TRBV6-5,NA,TRBJ1-1,TRBD1,CASNSRGQNTEAFF,TGTGCCAGCAATTCCAGGGGGCAGAACACTGAAGCTTTCTTT
TRBV6-1,NA,TRBJ1-5,NA,CASSEMTDQPQHF,TGTGCCAGCAGTGAAATGACAGACCAGCCCCAGCATTTT
TRBV7-9,NA,TRBJ1-1,NA,CASSLVISVEAFF,TGTGCCAGCAGCTTAGTGATATCGGTTGAAGCTTTCTTT
TRBV5-6,NA,TRBJ1-1,TRBD1,CASSLGGGPDTEAFF,TGTGCCAGCAGCTTGGGAGGGGGCCCGGACACTGAAGCTTTCTTT
TRBV19,NA,TRBJ2-7,TRBD2,CASSGSGGPYEQYF,TGTGCCAGTAGTGGAAGCGGGGGCCCCTACGAGCAGTACTTC
TRBV7-2,NA,TRBJ2-2,NA,CASSLGPGSEVAGELFF,TGTGCCAGCAGCTTAGGGCCCGGGAGTGAAGTGGCCGGGGAGCTGTTTTTT
TRBV19,NA,TRBJ1-1,NA,CASSTGDLNTEAFF,TGTGCCAGTAGTACAGGCGACCTGAACACTGAAGCTTTCTTT
TRBV7-8,NA,TRBJ2-2,TRBD2,CASSLASGLAGEPNGELFF,TGTGCCAGCAGCTTAGCCTCCGGACTAGCGGGGGAACCTAACGGGGAGCTGTTTTTT
TRBV7-8,NA,TRBJ1-2,NA,CASTLLAGGWSYGYTF,TGTGCCAGCACCCTCTTGGCGGGGGGCTGGAGCTATGGCTACACCTTC
TRBV28,NA,TRBJ2-1,TRBD2,CASSEPPAGYNEQFF,TGTGCCAGCAGTGAGCCGCCAGCGGGATACAATGAGCAGTTCTTC
TRBV11-2,NA,TRBJ2-4,TRBD2,CASSLSWEGKNIQYF,TGTGCCAGCAGCTTGAGTTGGGAGGGGAAAAACATTCAGTACTTC
TRBV6-1,NA,TRBJ2-7,NA,CASSESSYEQYF,TGTGCCAGCAGTGAGAGCTCCTACGAGCAGTACTTC
TRBV19,NA,TRBJ2-1,TRBD2,CASSQAGENEQFF,TGTGCCAGTAGCCAAGCGGGAGAAAATGAGCAGTTCTTC
TRBV10-3,NA,TRBJ1-1,TRBD1,CAISERDRGVNTEAFF,TGTGCCATCAGTGAGAGGGACAGGGGGGTGAACACTGAAGCTTTCTTT
TRBV13,NA,TRBJ2-1,TRBD2,CASNPPGGEQFF,TGTGCCAGCAACCCTCCGGGGGGTGAGCAGTTCTTC
TRBV6-1,NA,TRBJ1-1,NA,CASSVGQGETEAFF,TGTGCCAGCAGTGTGGGGCAGGGCGAGACTGAAGCTTTCTTT